Sequencing of this T cell receptor (beta chain) was carried out in a study of regulatory T cells in long-lasting Graves disease (dated by TCRdb to 2020 to 2023). About the study as a whole: In the newly diagnosed Graves' disease group, patients had been taking antithyroid drugs for less than 3 months. The study was conducted in China and was registered as a clinical trial. TCR sequencing covered 13 persistent and roughly 20 newly diagnosed Graves' disease patients, 33 samples in total. Patients with persistent Graves' disease were compared with patients with newly diagnosed Graves' disease using TCR sequencing and RNA sequencing of peripheral blood.

General study outcomes and caveats: More public clonotypes were shared among persistent patients (approximately 3,000) than among newly diagnosed patients (approximately 930). Peripheral blood alone was examined, since thyroid tissue, which constituted the primary lesion, could not be accessed. Persistent Graves' disease patients showed lower TCR Shannon entropy and fewer highly expanded clones than newly diagnosed patients, suggesting clonal expansion. Persistent disease showed preferential use of TRBV28, TRBJ1-2 and TRBJ2-5, whereas newly diagnosed disease favored TRBV20-1 and TRBJ2-1. Only the TCR beta chain was sequenced and analyzed. As a limitation, the authors acknowledged that the small sample size may reduce accuracy.

This clonotype occurred many times. There is no known antigen for this receptor. No much larger clone is present one base from it, and per-base qualities are unavailable. Library construction relied on multiplex PCR. The sequencing machine was an Illumina HiSeq 4000. CDR3 regions were amplified by Arm-PCR with iRepertoire HTBI primers to construct TCR beta libraries. Gel purification was performed on PCR products prior to sequencing. Per the authors' processing: A total of 62 TRBV and 14 TRBJ segments were identified across samples and were used for gene usage analysis of CDR3 amino acid clonotypes. COPE and FqMerger were used to merge filtered high-quality paired reads into contigs. BLAST was used to align contigs to IMGT TRBV, TRBD and TRBJ reference genes, with CDR3 defined following IMGT. Any clonotype with a frequency above 0.1% was counted as a highly expanded clone. Shannon entropy was used to measure repertoire diversity, and the Gini coefficient was used to measure V-J evenness. Clonotypes shared by more than one individual were considered public. TCRdb reran the public reads through fastp at Q25 and MiXCR, keeping productive beta chains. Rows are unified per CDR3 protein, each entry keeping the most common DNA and genes. TCRdb assigned the V and J calls; the authors' analysis was not used. This sample is represented by 350,000 to 550,000 distinct CDR3 sequences; about a sixth of them were singletons. The ten largest make up about 23% of the sample.

Sample time point, as interpreted from the label and publication: newly diagnosed GD, antithyroid drugs for less than 3 months. RNA was extracted from PBMCs in TRIzol for both TCR sequencing and RNA sequencing. Graves' disease was diagnosed according to American Thyroid Association guidelines. Patients were recruited from an endocrinology department in Xi'an, China. Each patient gave around 9.2 milliliters of peripheral blood, collected in an EDTA anticoagulant tube. Ficoll Paque Plus density gradient separation was used to isolate PBMCs, and no further T cell sorting was done. An Agilent 2100 Bioanalyzer and agarose gel were used to check RNA quality, and a NanoDrop 2000 was used to measure RNA concentration. The junction shows trimming of 3 bases on V and 4 bases on J, plus 7 bases between the germline ends. CDR1 is given as MNHEY and CDR2 as SMNVEV, both from the germline V gene (reference sequence). The CDR3 runs 13 amino acids, cysteine and phenylalanine included. Just CDR3 DNA is preserved here, 39 bases in frame from base 1.

These same records also appear under a second study, on T cells in Graves' hyperthyroidism and ophthalmopathy. Taken from the second paper: Stable Graves' hyperthyroidism was defined as no progression to ophthalmopathy during 18 months of follow-up. Hyperthyroidism patients were aged 18 to 65 years and newly diagnosed, with disease duration of less than 2 months. The study excluded patients with uncontrolled infections, other autoimmune diseases, pregnancy or lactation. Diagnoses relied on clinical symptoms, serum thyroxine and TRAb, thyroid ultrasound and orbital computed tomography. The TCR CDR3 was subjected to a first round of RT-PCR using the HTBI primer set and the Qiagen OneStep RT-PCR kit. Most expanded thyroid clonotypes (frequency above 0.001) were also found in blood, which suggests that blood repertoires may mirror thyroid immune responses. In cross-validation, a model built on a 13 V-J signature told ophthalmopathy apart from stable hyperthyroidism with approximately 91% sensitivity and about 81% specificity, and in testing the same model reached 80%/75%. During validation, the model predicted progression to ophthalmopathy a median of roughly six months ahead of onset, with more than 55% sensitivity and under 85% specificity. A discovery cohort of about a hundred patients, about 44 with Graves' ophthalmopathy and 57 with stable Graves' hyperthyroidism, was used to find distinguishing TCR V-J signatures. Prospective prediction of ophthalmopathy was tested in an independent validation cohort consisting of 18 to 20 hyperthyroidism patients and around 16 patients who later progressed to ophthalmopathy. The 75 to 100 discovery patients were randomly divided into training and test sets at a 7:3 ratio. In addition, the study compared T-cell repertoires in thyroid tissue and in blood from over 5 Graves' hyperthyroidism patients. After blood sampling, hyperthyroidism patients were treated with methimazole at a starting dose of 30 mg daily, and ophthalmopathy patients were treated with high-dose intravenous methylprednisolone. The libraries were constructed in a second round of multiplex PCR and then size-selected and purified. Libraries were sequenced paired-end with 100 bp reads on an Illumina HiSeq2000. SOAPnuke was used to process the raw data, removing reads that contained adapters or uncalled bases, had a mean Phred below 15, or lacked an exact match to the constant primer or identifier. COPE v1.2.5 was used to merge the high-quality paired reads, and each unique nucleotide sequence was defined as a clonotype. Clonotypes were aligned to IMGT TRBV, TRBD and TRBJ reference segments using MiTCR v1.1. Only V-J combinations with frequency above 0.0001, covering approximately 99% of repertoires, were analysed. A TCS score was defined as the ratio of F50 (clonal expansion) to E x V (chaos), with BLOSUM62-based TCRdist applied between CDR3 peptides within each V-J. Welch's t-statistics and random forest reduced roughly 500 V-J features to 13, which were used in a naive Bayes classifier (R e1071). No statistical method was used to fix the sample size in advance, and group allocation was not hidden from the investigators. The paper reports TCR Vbeta CDR3 sequencing of approximately 140 peripheral blood samples: around 45 ophthalmopathy, fewer than 80 hyperthyroidism and approximately 17 progressor patients.

The sequence was obtained from a woman aged 18-29 years with Graves disease. Donor details come from another sample of the same person, matched by shared clones. The sample was peripheral blood mononuclear cells (PBMCs), taken at new diagnosis, from a patient treated with antithyroid drugs. The chain is made from TRBV27 and TRBJ2-1; no D gene can be assigned with confidence. Read as DNA, the sequence is TGTGCCAGCAGTTTGGGGTCTTACAATGAGCAGTTCTTC. Its product reads: CASSLGSYNEQFF.